The 11 T cell receptor beta chains given below trace back to one sample, sequenced in a study of graft-versus-host responses after intestinal transplantation (dated by TCRdb to about 2021). No antigen has been assigned to these receptors. Libraries came from the immunoSEQ multiplex PCR assay. Here the immuneACCESS table is served through TCRdb, limited to in-frame sequences with V and J called. Missing clones are a known gap in these copies; in checked studies unresolved V genes cover under half, and the rest lacks a known reason. This sample holds some 100,000 clones; approximately 95% were observed only once. The ten largest clones add up to 0.95% to 1.3% of the sample. The sample's time point label is to be understood as: cells obtained before transplantation from donor or recipient. Sequencing used unstimulated CD8+ T cells sorted from spleen or lymph node cells, obtained before transplant. These receptors were collected from a human donor who was the organ donor for an intestinal transplant.

The V gene is TRBV19, the J gene TRBJ2-2, with TRBD1 matching over 9 bases. The V gene's germline CDR1 is LNHDA and CDR2 SQIVND (reference sequence). The ends lost 7 bases at V and 5 bases at J; junction bases unmatched: 8. This CDR3 comprises 15 residues. DNA of the CDR3: TGTGCCAGTACCAAGACAGGGGGTCGTACCGGGGAGCTGTTTTTT. Its translation is CASTKTGGRTGELFF.

J is TRBJ2-5 and V is TRBV4-2; 7 bases map to TRBD2. The CDR3 spans 17 residues. The germline gives CDR1 LGHNA, CDR2 YNFKEQ. The J segment lost 5 bases and the V segment lost 0 bases, leaving 12 bases of the junction unmatched. CDR3 loop: CASSQDLAREGWETQYF. CDR3 coding DNA: TGTGCCAGCAGCCAAGATCTGGCCAGGGAGGGCTGGGAGACCCAGTACTTC.

The chain combines TRBV27 with TRBJ1-2; TRBD1 is a possible D gene (5 bases). The V end was cut by 2 bases, the J end by 7 bases, with 20 bases between. This CDR3 is 16 amino acids long. Per germline, CDR1 MNHEY and CDR2 SMNVEV (reference sequence). The CDR3 is CASSLRMGQGRVGYTF. CDR3 nucleotide sequence: TGTGCCAGCAGTTTACGAATGGGGCAGGGTAGGGTTGGCTACACCTTC.

This chain uses TRBV19 with TRBJ2-1, with 12 bases fitting TRBD2. The V gene end was trimmed by 4 bases and the J gene end by 4 bases; junction bases not matched to a gene: 2. Germline loops: CDR1 LNHDA, CDR2 SQIVND (reference sequence). The CDR3 loop spans 15 amino acids. CDR3 in amino acids: CASSTSGGVYNEQFF. CDR3 in DNA: TGTGCCAGTAGTACTAGCGGGGGGGTATACAATGAGCAGTTCTTC.

This clone was observed a few times. This rearrangement joins TRBV30 to TRBJ1-1; the D gene is possibly TRBD1 (6 bases). Germline CDR1 and CDR2: GTSNPN and SVGIG (reference sequence). The CDR3 totals 12 residues. Between the trimmed V and J ends, which lost 3 bases and 3 bases, there was a span of 8 bases. CDR3 DNA sequence: TGTGCCTGGAGCACAGGGCACACTGAAGCTTTCTTT. It yields the protein CAWSTGHTEAFF.

The gene calls are TRBV27 and TRBJ2-7; D might be TRBD2 (6 bases). Trimming removed 4 bases from V and 3 bases from J, with 13 bases in between. Germline CDR1 reads MNHEY; CDR2 reads SMNVEV (reference sequence). CDR3 length: 14 residues. For the CDR3, the DNA is TGTGCCAGCAGTTCTACCGGGACTTACTACGAGCAGTACTTC. It specifies CASSSTGTYYEQYF.

The chain is built from TRBV9 and TRBJ2-1; 7 bases agree with TRBD2. The V segment lost 0 bases and the J segment 3 bases; nucleotides outside the gene matches: 3. CDR1 and CDR2 (germline): SGDLS, YYNGEE. CDR3 length: 15 residues. DNA of the CDR3: TGTGCCAGCAGCGTAGGTGAGCGGGGCTACAATGAGCAGTTCTTC. Its translation is CASSVGERGYNEQFF.

The gene calls are TRBV7-2 and TRBJ1-1; TRBD1 matches at 8 bases. CDR1 and CDR2 (germline): SGHTA, FQGNSA. The J segment lost 0 bases and the V segment lost 5 bases, leaving 5 bases of the junction unmatched. The CDR3 has 15 residues. The CDR3 region has the DNA TGTGCCAGCAGCCGACAGGGGACCATGAACACTGAAGCTTTCTTT. It encodes CASSRQGTMNTEAFF.

This CDR3 is CASSITSDIYNEQFF. The CDR3 bases are TGTGCCAGCAGCATTACTAGCGACATCTACAATGAGCAGTTCTTC. The chain has TRBV5-4 and TRBJ2-1, with 7 bases lining up with TRBD2. After removal of 4 bases from V and 3 bases from J, the junction contained 7 bases not matched to a gene. Germline V gene lookup returns CDR1 SGHNT and CDR2 YYREEE (reference sequence). This CDR3 spans 15 amino acids.

This chain links TRBV6-5 with TRBJ1-6; no definite D call. V gave up 3 bases and J gave up 9 bases, with 18 bases separating them. Germline V gene lookup returns CDR1 MNHEY and CDR2 SVGAGI. This CDR3 is 16 amino acids long. CDR3 residues: CASSYEVEVEGSPLHF. The CDR3 region has the DNA TGTGCCAGCAGTTATGAGGTCGAGGTTGAGGGTTCACCCCTCCACTTT.

This chain joins TRBV25-1 and TRBJ2-5; possible D gene TRBD2, 6 bases. CDR1 and CDR2 (germline): MGHDK, SYGVNS. CDR3 size: 16 residues. Trimming took 5 bases from V and 0 from J, leaving 16 bases between them. Here the CDR3 DNA reads TGTGCCAGCAGTCCCTGGAGGGACTCCTACCAAGAGACCCAGTACTTC. Its protein is CASSPWRDSYQETQYF. The full variable domain, rest sourced from reference TRBV25-1 and TRBJ2-5, is EADIYQTPRYLVIGTGKKITLECSQTMGHDKMYWYQQDPGMELHLIHYSYGVNSTEKGDLSSESTVSRIRTEHFPLTLESARPSHTSQYLCASSPWRDSYQETQYFGPGTRLLVL.